This T cell receptor (beta chain) was sequenced during a study of OX40 agonist ivuxolimab in advanced cancers. At the level of the study: The study treated patients with ivuxolimab, an agonistic anti-OX40 (CD134) antibody. Cohort: 80% to 90% men, mean age about 60, aged roughly 23 to 79.

Libraries were prepared by immunoSEQ multiplex PCR; TCRdb keeps only in-frame clonotypes and omits some of them. The sample contains tens of thousands of clones, around 90% of which appear only once. The germline V gene encodes CDR1 SQVTM and CDR2 ANQGSEA. V gave up 3 bases and J gave up 0 bases, with 8 bases separating them. The CDR3 length is 14 residues. As concerns this clone: As yet, its antigen is unknown.

It was autoimmune disease history or systemic immunosuppression that excluded patients. General observations from the study: Within 6 weeks, CD4+ and CD8+ blood T cells expanded clonally at 0.1 to 3.0 mg/kg.

The clonotype was recovered from an adult with an advanced solid tumor such as melanoma, head and neck, liver or kidney cancer. The V call is TRBV29-1, the J call TRBJ2-2; tentatively, D is TRBD2 (5 bases). Sequenced here: CD4+ or CD8+ T cells sorted from blood, sampled in a trial of the OX40 agonist ivuxolimab. CDR3 protein: CSVDGGANTGELFF. The CDR3 region has the DNA TGCAGCGTTGATGGAGGAGCGAACACCGGGGAGCTGTTTTTT.